This TCR beta chain originates from a study of T-cell memory formation after mild COVID-19. For the study at large: In these data, TCR clusters were largely donor specific. Overall study findings and caveats: There was a balanced CD4/CD8 profile in clones contracting day 15 to 85, and later expanders leaned CD4+. Largely, contracting CD4+ clones fell within CM and EM, and contracting CD8+ clones within EMRA.

MiXCR was run by TCRdb on the 5' RACE reads, yielding one entry per CDR3 protein. The sample lists a few hundred thousand distinct CDR3 sequences; under 25% were seen once. Turning to this clonotype: The antigen is unknown.

The CDR3 spans 15 residues. V was trimmed by 5 bases and J by 1 base, leaving 18 bases between them. Germline-derived CDR1 and CDR2 are DFQATT and SNEGSKA (reference sequence). This chain connects TRBV20-1 to TRBJ2-7, with D possibly called TRBD1 or TRBD2 (5 bases each). The source material was PBMCs or a T cell subset sorted from them (not recorded which). The sequence derives from an adult woman who had mild COVID-19 (a few samples of this study predate the infection). Cell type and time point are not known. The CDR3 region has the DNA TGCAGTGCTCCCCGGGGCGGATGGGGGTCCTACGAGCAGTACTTC. The encoded protein is CSAPRGGWGSYEQYF.